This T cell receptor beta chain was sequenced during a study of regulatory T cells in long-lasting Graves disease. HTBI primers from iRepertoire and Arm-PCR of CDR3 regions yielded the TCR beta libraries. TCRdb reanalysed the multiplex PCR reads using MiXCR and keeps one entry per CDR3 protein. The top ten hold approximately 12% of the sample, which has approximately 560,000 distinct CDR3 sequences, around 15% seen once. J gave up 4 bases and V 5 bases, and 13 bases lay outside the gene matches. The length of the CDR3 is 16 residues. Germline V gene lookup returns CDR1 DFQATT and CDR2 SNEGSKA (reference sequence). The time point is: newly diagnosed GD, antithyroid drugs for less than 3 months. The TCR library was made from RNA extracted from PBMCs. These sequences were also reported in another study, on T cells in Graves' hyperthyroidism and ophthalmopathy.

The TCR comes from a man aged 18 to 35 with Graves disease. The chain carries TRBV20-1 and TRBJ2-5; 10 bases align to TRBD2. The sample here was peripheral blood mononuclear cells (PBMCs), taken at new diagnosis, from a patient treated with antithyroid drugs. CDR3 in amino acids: CSASRASGSLGETQYF. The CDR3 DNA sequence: TGCAGTGCTTCCCGGGCTAGCGGGAGTCTAGGAGAGACCCAGTACTTC.